The clone carrying this T cell receptor beta chain was detected once. As yet, its antigen is unknown. The entry originates in a study of cytomegalovirus exposure and HLA in healthy donors. Use of 60 Vbeta and 13 Jbeta primers characterized the PCR. Assay used: immunoSEQ multiplex PCR; TCRdb lists only in-frame clones, some missing. The table shows around 140,000 clones, with 60% to 80% occurring only once. CDR1 is SGHVS and CDR2 is FNYEAQ in the germline V gene. Losses at the gene ends were 5 bases for V and 5 bases for J; bases not matched to a gene: 7. CDR3 length: 15 amino acids. Study findings and constraints: In a later analysis, parvovirus B19, influenza, CMV and Epstein-Barr virus appeared linked to several top co-occurrence clusters.

The V call is TRBV7-6, the J call TRBJ1-1; 11 bases fit TRBD1. Sequenced input: PBMCs. This sequence originates from a woman aged 60-75 years in good health and CMV-seronegative. The CDR3 reads CASSARDRGRTEAFF. The CDR3 region has the DNA TGTGCCAGCAGCGCCCGGGACAGGGGGAGGACTGAAGCTTTCTTT.